The 12 T cell receptor beta chains reported below all come from one sample, sequenced in a study of shared clonotypes between healthy human individuals. The method was immunoSEQ multiplex PCR; TCRdb's version includes in-frame clones alone and lacks a portion of them. There are about 2 million clones in the sample; about 95% occur only once, and 1.2% lies in the top ten. As defined, naive CD8 cells were CD45RO-negative and positively selected for CCR7, with terminally differentiated effector memory CD45RA+ cells excluded. Sequenced input: naive CD8+ T cells sorted from blood. These receptors all come from a man between 18 and 29 years old in good health.

The chain carries TRBV12-5 and TRBJ2-7, with no clear D. CDR1 and CDR2 (germline): LGHNT, FRNRAP. The CDR3 is 13 residues long. With 2 bases removed from V and 7 bases from J, the gap between germline ends came to 12 bases. The CDR3 bases are TGTGCTAGTGGTTTGTGGCAATCGCGGGAGCAGTACTTC. It translates to CASGLWQSREQYF.

The V and J genes are TRBV10-3 and TRBJ2-7; 9 bases line up with TRBD1. Germline-derived CDR1 and CDR2 are ENHRY and SYGVKD. The CDR3 is 14 amino acids. Unmatched junction bases numbered 9, after V lost 11 bases and J lost 1 base. CDR3 bases: TGTGCCTCTCATCGGGACAGGGATTCCTACGAGCAGTACTTC. Its protein is CASHRDRDSYEQYF.

V usage is TRBV7-6 and J usage is TRBJ2-7; D is unclear. Trimming removed 2 bases at V and 6 bases at J, with 14 bases between. The CDR3 runs to 14 residues. CDR1 is SGHVS, CDR2 FNYEAQ, per germline. CDR3 bases: TGTGCCAGCAGCTTAAGCCTAGGGCTGGCCGAGCAGTACTTC. Translated: CASSLSLGLAEQYF.

V gene TRBV19 combines with J gene TRBJ1-5, with unresolved D. The CDR3 sequence is 13 residues long. Trimming removed 7 bases from V and 0 bases from J, with 7 bases in between. From germline, CDR1 is LNHDA and CDR2 SQIVND (reference sequence). CDR3 protein: CASNPDSNQPQHF. The CDR3 DNA is TGTGCCAGTAACCCAGATAGCAATCAGCCCCAGCATTTT.

V and J are TRBV7-2 and TRBJ1-1, with D unclear. CDR3 length equals 16 residues. Germline V CDR1 and CDR2: SGHTA, FQGNSA. Trimming left V 3 bases short and J 5 bases short, with 19 bases between. The DNA of the CDR3 is TGTGCCAGCAGCTTGCTGAGCTTCCTTACCGGGACTGAAGCTTTCTTT. Translating it yields CASSLLSFLTGTEAFF.

V gene TRBV19 combines with J gene TRBJ2-1, with 8 bases that match TRBD2. After removal of 1 base from V and 9 bases from J, the junction contained 8 bases not matched to a gene. From germline, CDR1 is LNHDA and CDR2 SQIVND (reference sequence). The CDR3 length is 15 residues. The CDR3 reads CASSIAGGFSGEQFF. DNA for the CDR3: TGTGCCAGTAGTATAGCGGGAGGGTTCAGTGGTGAGCAGTTCTTC.

V is TRBV4-1 and J is TRBJ2-7; maybe TRBD2 (5 bases). Germline V gene lookup returns CDR1 MGHRA and CDR2 YSYEKL. V lost 4 bases and J 0 bases, leaving 10 bases between the germline ends. The CDR3 is 14 residues long. The CDR3 region has the DNA TGCGCCAGCAGCCTCCGGACTCACTCCTACGAGCAGTACTTC. This codes for CASSLRTHSYEQYF.

Remarks on this clone: This CDR3 is also generated by other DNA sequences in the sample. This chain uses TRBV7-9 with TRBJ2-1, with 13 bases that match TRBD2. V trimming: 4 bases; J trimming: 5 bases; junction bases outside the gene matches: 2. Germline CDR1 SEHNR, CDR2 FQNEAQ (reference sequence). CDR3 length: 15 residues. CDR3 DNA: TGTGCCAGCAGCTCGGGACTAGCGGGAAACAATGAGCAGTTCTTC. This translates into CASSSGLAGNNEQFF.

The gene calls are TRBV25-1 and TRBJ2-1, with D perhaps matching TRBD2 (6 bases). The CDR3 length is 14 residues. CDR1 and CDR2 (germline): MGHDK, SYGVNS. The CDR3, as DNA: TGTGCTCCCAAAGGGAGGCCAGACTACAATGAGCAGTTCTTC. Protein sequence: CAPKGRPDYNEQFF.

J is TRBJ2-7 and V is TRBV7-9; 9 bases align to TRBD1. Unmatched junction bases numbered 11, after V lost 3 bases and J lost 2 bases. CDR1 and CDR2 (germline): SEHNR, FQNEAQ (reference sequence). The CDR3 is 17 amino acids. The CDR3 DNA reads TGTGCCAGCAGCTTCTCCTTCACCGGGACAGGGACCTACGAGCAGTACTTC. Protein sequence: CASSFSFTGTGTYEQYF. Using reference TRBV7-9 and TRBJ2-7 for the parts outside the CDR3, the full variable domain is DTGVSQNPRHKITKRGQNVTFRCDPISEHNRLYWYRQTLGQGPEFLTYFQNEAQLEKSRLLSDRFSAERPKGSFSTLEIQRTEQGDSAMYLCASSFSFTGTGTYEQYFGPGTRLTVT.

The table lists this clone with a few counts. V is TRBV6-6 and J is TRBJ1-2; 8 positions match TRBD1. The CDR3 loop spans 15 amino acids. In germline, CDR1 is MNHNY, CDR2 SVGAGI (reference sequence). The V segment lost 7 bases and the J segment 4 bases; nucleotides outside the gene matches: 11. This CDR3 is CASTEQGVEGYGYTF. The DNA of the CDR3 is TGTGCCAGCACCGAACAGGGGGTGGAGGGCTATGGCTACACCTTC.

Regarding this clone: Other nucleotide sequences from this sample produce the same CDR3. The gene calls are TRBV4-2 and TRBJ2-7; possibly TRBD2 for D (5 bases). V shed 0 bases and J shed 1 base, with 7 bases lying between them. The CDR3 is made up of 14 amino acids. The germline V gene encodes CDR1 LGHNA and CDR2 YNFKEQ. The CDR3 loop reads CASSQDPGSYEQYF. In nucleotides, the CDR3 is TGTGCCAGCAGCCAAGACCCGGGATCCTACGAGCAGTACTTC.